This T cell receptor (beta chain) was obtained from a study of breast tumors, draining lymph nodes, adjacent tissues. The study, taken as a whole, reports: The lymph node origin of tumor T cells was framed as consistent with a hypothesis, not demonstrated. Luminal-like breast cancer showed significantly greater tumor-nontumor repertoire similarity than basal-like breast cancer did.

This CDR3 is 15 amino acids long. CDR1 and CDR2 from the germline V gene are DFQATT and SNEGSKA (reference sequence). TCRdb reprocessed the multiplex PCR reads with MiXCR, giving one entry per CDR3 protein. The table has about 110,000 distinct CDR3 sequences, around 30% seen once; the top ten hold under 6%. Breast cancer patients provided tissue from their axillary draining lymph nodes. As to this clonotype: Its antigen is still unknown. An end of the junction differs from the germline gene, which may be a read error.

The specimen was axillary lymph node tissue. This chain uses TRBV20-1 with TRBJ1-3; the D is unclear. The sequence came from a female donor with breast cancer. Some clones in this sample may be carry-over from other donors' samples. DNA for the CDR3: TGCAGTGCTAGAGGTCCCGGGTATTCAGGAAGCACCATATATTTT. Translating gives CSARGPGYSGSTIYF.